These 22 T cell receptor beta chains came from one sample sequenced in a study of PD-L1 blockade in urothelial cancer. Clones were read by immunoSEQ multiplex PCR, and TCRdb kept only the in-frame ones, dropping some. Altogether about 95,000 clones are present, 85% to 90% being singletons, with the ten largest covering 1.5% to 2%. Time point defined: pretreatment peripheral blood. The sequencing here drew on PBMCs, taken around atezolizumab (anti-PD-L1) treatment. Receptor source: a man between 60 and 70 years old with urothelial cancer.

The rearrangement joins TRBV5-1 to TRBJ1-1, with 7 bases that match TRBD1. Germline CDR1 SGHRS, CDR2 YFSETQ. The CDR3 spans 14 residues. Losses at the gene ends were 5 bases for V and 1 base for J; bases not matched to a gene: 5. The CDR3 reads CASRQGQPNTEAFF. DNA of the CDR3: TGCGCCAGCAGGCAGGGACAGCCGAACACTGAAGCTTTCTTT.

CDR3 sequence: CASSSGQGAGNEQFF. The DNA of the CDR3 is TGTGCCAGCAGTTCGGGACAGGGGGCAGGGAATGAGCAGTTCTTC. The genes are TRBV28 and TRBJ2-1; 12 positions match TRBD1. The germline V gene has CDR1 MDHEN and CDR2 SYDVKM. The CDR3 contains 15 residues. V lost 4 bases to trimming and J lost 7 bases; unmatched junction nucleotides: 5.

The chain carries TRBV5-1 and TRBJ2-3, with TRBD1 matching over 7 bases. The V gene end was trimmed by 3 bases and the J gene end by 2 bases; junction bases not matched to a gene: 9. The length of the CDR3 is 16 residues. The V gene's germline CDR1 is SGHRS and CDR2 YFSETQ. The CDR3 DNA reads as TGCGCCAGCAGCTCCCGCCCGGGACAGCCCACAGATACGCAGTATTTT. Its translation: CASSSRPGQPTDTQYF.

This clone was picked up one time. The V call is TRBV7-8, the J call TRBJ2-7, with 7 bases fitting TRBD2. Germline loops: CDR1 SGHVS, CDR2 FQNEAQ. J gave up 1 base and V 7 bases, and 10 bases lay outside the gene matches. CDR3 length equals 15 residues. CDR3 in amino acids: CASTRREGSSYEQYF. Written as DNA, the CDR3 is TGTGCCAGCACCCGCAGGGAGGGATCGTCCTACGAGCAGTACTTC.

V is TRBV19 and J is TRBJ2-3, with 9 bases identical to TRBD1. This CDR3 is built from 18 residues. Germline CDR1 and CDR2: LNHDA and SQIVND (reference sequence). V gave up 7 bases and J gave up 2 bases; unmatched junction bases: 16. CDR3 loop: CASNVHGEQGAPTDTQYF. The CDR3 DNA reads as TGTGCCAGTAACGTTCATGGCGAACAGGGGGCCCCCACAGATACGCAGTATTTT.

The chain recombines TRBV30 with TRBJ2-3, with D unresolved. Trimming took 3 bases from V and 1 from J, leaving 8 bases between them. The CDR3 is 13 residues long. Germline lookup yields CDR1 GTSNPN and CDR2 SVGIG (reference sequence). The CDR3 sequence: CAWRTKGTDTQYF. For the CDR3, the DNA is TGTGCCTGGAGAACTAAGGGCACAGATACGCAGTATTTT.

The chain has TRBV6-1 and TRBJ1-4; D ambiguous. From germline, CDR1 is MNHNS and CDR2 SASEGT. The CDR3 runs to 13 residues. V lost 4 bases to trimming and J lost 8 bases, with 11 bases between them. CDR3 nucleotide sequence: TGTGCCAGCAGTGTTAGCGGTGAGGAAAAACTGTTTTTT. Translation gives CASSVSGEEKLFF.

The V gene is TRBV2, the J gene TRBJ2-7, with 7 bases that match TRBD1. The trim removed 6 bases at V and 0 bases at J, leaving 8 bases unmatched. This CDR3 spans 15 amino acids. The germline gives CDR1 SNHLY, CDR2 FYNNEI. The CDR3 region has the DNA TGTGCCAGCAGCCGTGACCGGGACAGCTCCTACGAGCAGTACTTC. It specifies CASSRDRDSSYEQYF. The variable domain in full, with the rest retrieved from reference TRBV2 and TRBJ2-7, is EPEVTQTPSHQVTQMGQEVILRCVPISNHLYFYWYRQILGQKVEFLVSFYNNEISEKSEIFDDQFSVERPDGSNFTLKIRSTKLEDSAMYFCASSRDRDSSYEQYFGPGTRLTVT.

This sequence joins TRBV5-1 and TRBJ1-3; D possibly corresponds to TRBD1 (5 bases). The CDR3 sequence is 18 residues long. Trimming pared 0 bases from V and 0 bases from J, leaving 16 bases between. Germline CDR1 SGHRS, CDR2 YFSETQ. CDR3 loop: CASSLGPSWGGSGNTIYF. CDR3 DNA sequence: TGCGCCAGCAGCTTGGGGCCTTCGTGGGGGGGCTCTGGAAACACCATATATTTT.

A note on this clone: Additional DNA sequences in this sample encode the identical CDR3. The gene calls are TRBV4-2 and TRBJ2-3; maybe TRBD2 (5 bases). The germline CDR1 and CDR2 sequences are LGHNA and YNFKEQ. V dropped 4 bases and J dropped 1 base, with 9 bases sitting between them. CDR3 length: 14 amino acids. The CDR3, as DNA: TGTGCCAGCAGCCTTTCCGGGGGCACAGATACGCAGTATTTT. Its protein product is CASSLSGGTDTQYF.

The chain uses TRBV7-3 and TRBJ2-5, with 8 bases identical to TRBD1. Trimming at V came to 8 bases and at J to 4 bases, leaving 6 bases not matched to a gene. Germline V CDR1 and CDR2: SGHTA, FQGTGA. The CDR3 length is 13 residues. The CDR3 DNA reads as TGTGCCAGCGGAGAACAGGGGGGAGAGACCCAGTACTTC. It translates to CASGEQGGETQYF.

This clone was detected only a few times. The chain uses TRBV5-1 and TRBJ2-1; a weak D match, TRBD2 (5 bases). V lost 4 bases and J 4 bases, leaving 15 bases between the germline ends. CDR1 is SGHRS and CDR2 is YFSETQ in the germline V gene. The CDR3 runs 15 residues. In DNA form, the CDR3 reads TGCGCCAGCAGCGTTACCGGGGAAAGGTACAATGAGCAGTTCTTC. The encoded protein is CASSVTGERYNEQFF.

The chain recombines TRBV2 with TRBJ2-7; the match to TRBD1 covers 9 bases. There are 13 residues in the CDR3. V lost 6 bases to trimming and J lost 4 bases; unmatched junction nucleotides: 4. The germline gives CDR1 SNHLY, CDR2 FYNNEI. The CDR3 loop is CASRRDREYEQYF. CDR3 nucleotide sequence: TGTGCCAGCAGGAGGGACAGGGAATACGAGCAGTACTTC.

This clone has a handful of counts. V gene TRBV7-2 combines with J gene TRBJ2-7; no reliable D call. The V and J ends lost 6 bases and 1 base respectively, with 10 bases between them. The CDR3 runs 13 residues. CDR1 is SGHTA, CDR2 FQGNSA, per germline. CDR3 loop: CASRPQRSYEQYF. CDR3 DNA sequence: TGTGCCAGCAGGCCGCAGAGGTCCTACGAGCAGTACTTC.

The rearrangement links TRBV4-3 to TRBJ1-2; D uncertain. V was cut by 0 bases and J by 2 bases, with 10 bases left in between. CDR3 size: 15 residues. CDR1 and CDR2 from the germline V gene are LGHNA and YSLEER. The CDR3 spells CASSQDLSLNYGYTF. CDR3 DNA sequence: TGCGCCAGCAGCCAAGATCTCTCACTGAACTATGGCTACACCTTC.

This chain joins TRBV29-1 and TRBJ1-2; 8 bases are a match to TRBD1. Germline CDR1 SQVTM, CDR2 ANQGSEA. CDR3 size: 13 residues. V gave up 6 bases and J gave up 4 bases; unmatched junction bases: 7. This CDR3 reads CSVGQGNGYGYTF. The CDR3 nucleotides read TGCAGCGTCGGACAGGGTAATGGCTATGGCTACACCTTC.

This clone appeared many times. V is TRBV6-1 and J is TRBJ2-7; 13 bases align to TRBD2. J lost 0 bases, V lost 2 bases, and 7 bases had no gene match. This CDR3 is 18 amino acids long. Per the germline V gene, CDR1 is MNHNS and CDR2 is SASEGT. The CDR3 DNA sequence: TGTGCCAGCAGTGAAAGACTAGCGGGGGGTCGGAGCTCCTACGAGCAGTACTTC. Translated, it gives CASSERLAGGRSSYEQYF.

The chain joins TRBV19 to TRBJ2-3; TRBD2 matches at 8 bases. With 5 bases clipped from V and 6 bases from J, the junction kept 7 bases outside the gene matches. The CDR3 runs to 14 residues. In germline, CDR1 is LNHDA, CDR2 SQIVND (reference sequence). The CDR3 sequence is CASSREGPGDTQYF. CDR3 coding DNA: TGTGCCAGTAGTCGGGAGGGGCCAGGGGATACGCAGTATTTT.

As DNA, the CDR3 is TGTGCCAGCAGCTCCGGGACTGCCTTTGTC. This sequence encodes CASSSGTAFV. The chain links TRBV7-9 to TRBJ2-7; D may be TRBD2 (6 bases). The germline V gene has CDR1 SEHNR and CDR2 FQNEAQ (reference sequence). The CDR3 length is 10 residues.

Only one count was recorded for this clone. The rearrangement links TRBV5-1 to TRBJ1-2; 9 nucleotides align to TRBD1. CDR3 length equals 13 residues. Unmatched junction bases numbered 2, after V lost 2 bases and J lost 6 bases. Germline CDR1 and CDR2: SGHRS and YFSETQ. CDR3 sequence: CASSFGQGHGYTF. The CDR3, as DNA: TGCGCCAGCAGCTTCGGACAGGGGCATGGCTACACCTTC.

The chain couples TRBV5-8 to TRBJ2-3, with a tentative D call TRBD2 (6 bases). The CDR3 covers 17 residues. V lost 1 base to trimming and J lost 3 bases, with 18 bases between them. CDR1 SGHTS and CDR2 YDEGEE come from the germline V gene. CDR3 in amino acids: CASSLSSSAGQTDTQYF. DNA of the CDR3: TGTGCCAGCAGCTTGTCGTCTTCGGCGGGGCAGACAGATACGCAGTATTTT.

About this clone itself: Distinct nucleotide sequences in the sample also encode this CDR3. The chain employs TRBV10-3 and TRBJ1-2; 8 bases fit TRBD1. Germline V gives CDR1 ENHRY, CDR2 SYGVKD. CDR3 size: 13 residues. V shed 4 bases, J shed 5 bases, and the junction held 3 bases outside the gene matches. CDR3 protein: CAISGGTGYGYTF. The DNA for the CDR3 is TGTGCCATCAGTGGAGGGACAGGTTATGGCTACACCTTC.